The 8 T cell receptor beta chains below come from one sample, sequenced in a study of T cells after yellow fever vaccination (dated by TCRdb to the late 2010s). Taken with the paper, the label for treatment or condition translates to: live attenuated yellow fever vaccine strain. Library preparation was by 5' RACE. Instrument used: Illumina HiSeq 2500. The public sequencing data were trimmed at Q25 with fastp and processed into clonotypes with MiXCR by TCRdb, which kept only in-frame beta chains. Rows with one shared CDR3 protein collapse into an entry with the most common genes and DNA. For this sample the table gives about 230,000 distinct CDR3 sequences, of which 6.7% were detected only once. The ten largest account for approximately 0.99% of the sample. Sequenced material: CD4+ T cells sorted from PBMCs, taken on the day of the yellow fever booster vaccination. The receptors were sampled from a man aged 25-40 years who received the YFV17D yellow fever vaccine.

This clonotype was counted at least ten times. The chain recombines TRBV7-2 with TRBJ1-4; tentatively, D is TRBD1 (6 bases). Between the trimmed V and J ends, which lost 2 bases and 8 bases, there was a span of 18 bases. The CDR3 totals 16 residues. CDR1 is SGHTA and CDR2 is FQGNSA in the germline V gene. This CDR3 reads CASSLPQGLGYEKLFF. DNA of the CDR3: TGTGCCAGCAGCTTACCCCAGGGGCTTGGATACGAAAAACTGTTTTTT.

The rearrangement links TRBV30 to TRBJ1-2; D call uncertain. The germline V gene encodes CDR1 GTSNPN and CDR2 SVGIG (reference sequence). V lost 1 base to trimming and J lost 4 bases, with 22 bases between them. The CDR3 length is 17 residues. The CDR3 here is CAWSAPGSVGRSYGYTF. Here the CDR3 DNA reads TGTGCCTGGAGTGCCCCCGGATCCGTCGGTCGGAGCTATGGCTACACCTTC.

This clonotype was counted many times. The chain carries TRBV10-3 and TRBJ2-7; D is unresolved. Germline CDR1 reads ENHRY; CDR2 reads SYGVKD. The CDR3 has 13 residues. Trimming shortened V by 3 bases and J by 2 bases, and 8 bases separated the two germline ends. The chain's CDR3 is CAISDDTPYEQYF. The CDR3 nucleotides are TGTGCCATCAGTGATGACACGCCCTACGAGCAGTACTTC.

This clonotype was seen a handful of times. This chain uses TRBV27 with TRBJ2-7, with TRBD2 matching over 10 bases. J lost 6 bases, V lost 6 bases, and 8 bases had no gene match. Germline CDR1 is MNHEY and CDR2 is SMNVEV (reference sequence). The CDR3 loop spans 14 amino acids. CDR3 loop: CASRTPGTSVEQYF. CDR3 DNA: TGTGCCAGCAGAACCCCCGGGACTAGCGTCGAGCAGTACTTC.

A few counts support this clonotype. The chain employs TRBV5-1 and TRBJ2-3, with TRBD2 identical over 12 bases. The CDR3 consists of 17 residues. CDR1 and CDR2 from the germline V gene are SGHRS and YFSETQ. The J segment lost 0 bases and the V segment lost 0 bases, leaving 2 bases of the junction unmatched. The CDR3 DNA is TGCGCCAGCAGCTTGGAAGGGACTAGCGGGAGCACAGATACGCAGTATTTT. This translates into CASSLEGTSGSTDTQYF.

This clonotype was detected many times. The chain is built from TRBV21-1 and TRBJ2-2; the D call TRBD1 from the table was never checked on the DNA. TRBV21-1 is marked as a pseudogene. The CDR3 has 15 residues. The CDR3 DNA follows: TGTGCCAGCGTAAACTCACAGGGAAACACCGGGGAGCTGTTTTTT. Its protein is CASVNSQGNTGELFF.

This clonotype was observed at least ten times. The J gene is TRBJ2-2, the V gene TRBV2; 8 positions match TRBD1. This CDR3 has 17 amino acids. Germline loops: CDR1 SNHLY, CDR2 FYNNEI. Germline trimming cut 0 bases from V and 1 base from J; bases unmatched to any gene: 4. The DNA for the CDR3 is TGTGCCAGCAGTGAAGCGCTGGGGACAGGGAACACCGGGGAGCTGTTTTTT. Translation: CASSEALGTGNTGELFF.

The genes are TRBV15 and TRBJ2-5; 7 bases fit TRBD2. The CDR3 contains 16 residues. In germline, CDR1 is LNHNV, CDR2 YYDKDF (reference sequence). After removal of 5 bases from V and 2 bases from J, the junction contained 11 bases not matched to a gene. The CDR3 DNA sequence: TGTGCCACCAGCGGGAATACCGGGACTATACAAGAGACCCAGTACTTC. Its protein product is CATSGNTGTIQETQYF.